These 10 T cell receptor beta chains were sequenced from one sample in a study of cytomegalovirus exposure and HLA in healthy donors. Sequencing was performed with immunoSEQ multiplex PCR; in TCRdb, only in-frame clones are kept and a portion is missing. The table records roughly 200,000 clones, around 86% of them present only once. Sequenced material: PBMCs. The receptors here all came from a man aged 25-45 years in good health and CMV-seropositive.

This rearrangement joins TRBV2 to TRBJ1-1; D remains ambiguous. Trimming removed 4 bases at V and 0 bases at J, with 12 bases between. CDR1 and CDR2 (germline): SNHLY, FYNNEI. This CDR3 has 15 amino acids. In DNA form, the CDR3 reads TGTGCCAGCAGTGGGGGTAGCATTATGAACACTGAAGCTTTCTTT. Translation gives CASSGGSIMNTEAFF.

This chain uses TRBV5-6 with TRBJ2-3; 8 bases fit TRBD2. The germline gives CDR1 SGHDT, CDR2 YYEEEE. The CDR3 spans 18 residues. Losses at the gene ends were 4 bases for V and 9 bases for J; bases not matched to a gene: 22. The CDR3: CASSAQGARTSPQMTQYF. The CDR3 DNA reads as TGTGCCAGCAGCGCACAGGGAGCTAGGACTAGCCCTCAAATGACGCAGTATTTT.

The rearrangement links TRBV4-1 to TRBJ1-1; 10 nucleotides line up with TRBD1. The germline V gene has CDR1 MGHRA and CDR2 YSYEKL. The CDR3 sequence is 16 residues long. V lost 8 bases to trimming and J lost 9 bases; unmatched junction nucleotides: 18. CDR3: CASEVDRGLVRDKAFF. DNA for the CDR3: TGCGCCAGCGAGGTCGACAGGGGGCTGGTCCGGGATAAAGCTTTCTTT.

This clone showed up just a few times. The chain carries TRBV7-9 and TRBJ2-3; D is unresolved. Germline CDR1 and CDR2: SEHNR and FQNEAQ (reference sequence). V was clipped by 3 bases and J by 2 bases, with 0 bases between them. This CDR3 region has 11 residues. The CDR3 nucleotides read TGTGCCAGCAGCTTCACAGATACGCAGTATTTT. This sequence encodes CASSFTDTQYF.

The V and J genes are TRBV9 and TRBJ1-5, with D possibly matching TRBD1 (5 bases). The CDR3 contains 14 residues. Between the trimmed V and J ends, which lost 0 bases and 7 bases, there was a span of 11 bases. CDR1 and CDR2 (germline): SGDLS, YYNGEE. CDR3 sequence: CASSVGGRGQPQHF. The CDR3 nucleotides read TGTGCCAGCAGCGTAGGGGGCCGGGGACAGCCCCAGCATTTT. The variable domain in full, with the rest retrieved from reference TRBV9 and TRBJ1-5, is DSGVTQTPKHLITATGQRVTLRCSPRSGDLSVYWYQQSLDQGLQFLIQYYNGEERAKGNILERFSAQQFPDLHSELNLSSLELGDSALYFCASSVGGRGQPQHFGDGTRLSIL.

CDR3 nucleotides: TGTGCCAGCAGCTCCCGGGACAGGGGATCCGATGGCTACACCTTC. This codes for CASSSRDRGSDGYTF. This chain connects TRBV7-9 to TRBJ1-2, with TRBD1 matching over 10 bases. The V gene's germline CDR1 is SEHNR and CDR2 FQNEAQ (reference sequence). V gave up 4 bases and J gave up 6 bases; unmatched junction bases: 8. CDR3 length equals 15 residues.

This clone was counted only a few times. The sample contains more than one DNA sequence encoding this CDR3. This chain uses TRBV11-2 with TRBJ2-3; D not resolved. V lost 1 base and J 6 bases, leaving 5 bases between the germline ends. Looked up from germline, CDR1 is SGHAT and CDR2 is FQNNGV. This CDR3 contains 12 residues. The CDR3 loop is CASSLGYDTQYF. The CDR3 nucleotides are TGTGCCAGCAGCTTAGGCTACGATACGCAGTATTTT.

This clone was found a few times. The gene calls are TRBV5-1 and TRBJ2-6; D gene uncertain. Germline loops: CDR1 SGHRS, CDR2 YFSETQ. Trimming took off 5 bases at V and 1 base at J, with 4 bases between the two ends. The CDR3 is 13 residues long. Here the CDR3 DNA reads TGCGCCAGCAGGCTATCTGGGGCCAACGTCCTGACTTTC. It codes for CASRLSGANVLTF.

This rearrangement joins TRBV6-4 to TRBJ2-2; a possible D gene is TRBD1 (6 bases). Looked up from germline, CDR1 is MRHNA and CDR2 is SNTAGT. Trimming pared 6 bases from V and 1 base from J, leaving 6 bases between. CDR3 length: 13 residues. This CDR3 is CASRTGNTGELFF. The CDR3, as DNA: TGTGCCAGCAGGACAGGGAACACCGGGGAGCTGTTTTTT.

This clone was detected only a few times. V and J are TRBV5-6 and TRBJ1-2; D remains unclear. Trimming took 0 bases from V and 8 from J, leaving 14 bases between them. CDR3 length: 14 amino acids. CDR1 and CDR2 (germline): SGHDT, YYEEEE. Here the CDR3 reads CASSLVSFLRGYTF. The CDR3 region has the DNA TGTGCCAGCAGCTTGGTTAGCTTCTTAAGAGGCTACACCTTC.